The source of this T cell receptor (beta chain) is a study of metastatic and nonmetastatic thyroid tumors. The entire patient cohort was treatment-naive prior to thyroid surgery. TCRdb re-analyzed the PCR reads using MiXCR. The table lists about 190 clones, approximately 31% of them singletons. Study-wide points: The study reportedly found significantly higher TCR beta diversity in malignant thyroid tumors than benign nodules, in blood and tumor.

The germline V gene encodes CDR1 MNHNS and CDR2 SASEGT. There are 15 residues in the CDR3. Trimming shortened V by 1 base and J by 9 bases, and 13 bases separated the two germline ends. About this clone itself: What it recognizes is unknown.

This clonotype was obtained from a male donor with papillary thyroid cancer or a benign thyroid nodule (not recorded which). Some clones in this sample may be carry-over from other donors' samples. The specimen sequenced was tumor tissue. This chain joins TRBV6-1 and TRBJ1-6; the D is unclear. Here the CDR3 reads CASSEGRGMGSPLHF. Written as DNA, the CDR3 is TGTGCCAGCAGTGAAGGGCGGGGTATGGGTTCACCCCTCCACTTT.